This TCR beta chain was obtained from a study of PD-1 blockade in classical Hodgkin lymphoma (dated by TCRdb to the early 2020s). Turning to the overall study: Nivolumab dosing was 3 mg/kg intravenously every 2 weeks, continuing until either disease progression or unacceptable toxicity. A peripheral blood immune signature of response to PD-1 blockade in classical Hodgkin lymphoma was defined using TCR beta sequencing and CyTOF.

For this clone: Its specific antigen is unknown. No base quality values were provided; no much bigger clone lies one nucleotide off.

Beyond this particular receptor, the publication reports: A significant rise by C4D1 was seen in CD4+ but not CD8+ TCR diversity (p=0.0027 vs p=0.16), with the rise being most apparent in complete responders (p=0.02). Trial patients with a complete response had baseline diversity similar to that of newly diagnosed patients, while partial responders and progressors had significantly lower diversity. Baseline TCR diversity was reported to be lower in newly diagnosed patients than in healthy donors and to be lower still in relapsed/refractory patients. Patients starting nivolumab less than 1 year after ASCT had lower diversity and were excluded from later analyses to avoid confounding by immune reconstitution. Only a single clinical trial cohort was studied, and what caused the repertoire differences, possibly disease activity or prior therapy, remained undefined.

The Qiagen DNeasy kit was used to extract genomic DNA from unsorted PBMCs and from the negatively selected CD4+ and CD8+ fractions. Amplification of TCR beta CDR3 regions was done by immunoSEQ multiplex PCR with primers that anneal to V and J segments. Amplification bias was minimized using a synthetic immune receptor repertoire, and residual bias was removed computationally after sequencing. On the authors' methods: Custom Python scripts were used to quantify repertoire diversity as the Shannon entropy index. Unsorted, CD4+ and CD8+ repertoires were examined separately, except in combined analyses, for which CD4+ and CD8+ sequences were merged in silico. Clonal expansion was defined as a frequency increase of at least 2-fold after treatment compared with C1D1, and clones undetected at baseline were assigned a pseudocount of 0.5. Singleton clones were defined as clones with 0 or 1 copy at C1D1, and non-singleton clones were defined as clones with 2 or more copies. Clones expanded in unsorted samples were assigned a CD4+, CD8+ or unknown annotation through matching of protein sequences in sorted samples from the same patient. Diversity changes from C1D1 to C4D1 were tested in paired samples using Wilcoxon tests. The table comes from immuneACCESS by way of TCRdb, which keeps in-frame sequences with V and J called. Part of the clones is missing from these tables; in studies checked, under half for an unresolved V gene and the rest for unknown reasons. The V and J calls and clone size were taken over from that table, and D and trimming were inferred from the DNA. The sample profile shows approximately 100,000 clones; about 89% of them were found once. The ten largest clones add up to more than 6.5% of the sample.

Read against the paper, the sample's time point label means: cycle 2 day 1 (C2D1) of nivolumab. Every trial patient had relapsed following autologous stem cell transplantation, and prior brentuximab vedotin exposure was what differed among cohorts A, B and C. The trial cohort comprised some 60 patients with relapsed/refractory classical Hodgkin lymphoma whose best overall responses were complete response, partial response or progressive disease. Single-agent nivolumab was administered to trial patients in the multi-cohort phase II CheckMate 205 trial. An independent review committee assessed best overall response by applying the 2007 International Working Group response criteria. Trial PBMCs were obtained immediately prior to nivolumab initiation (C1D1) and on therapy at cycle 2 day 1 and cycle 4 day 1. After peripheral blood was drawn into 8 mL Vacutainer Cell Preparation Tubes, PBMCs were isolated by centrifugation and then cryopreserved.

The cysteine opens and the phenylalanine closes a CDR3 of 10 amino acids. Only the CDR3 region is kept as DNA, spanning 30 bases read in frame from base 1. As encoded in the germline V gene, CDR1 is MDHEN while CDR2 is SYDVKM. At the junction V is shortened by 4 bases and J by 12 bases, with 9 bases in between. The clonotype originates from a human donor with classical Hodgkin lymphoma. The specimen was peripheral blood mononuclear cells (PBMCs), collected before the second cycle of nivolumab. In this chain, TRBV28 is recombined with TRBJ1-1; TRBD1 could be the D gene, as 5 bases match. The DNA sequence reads TGTGCCAGCAGTTCCTACAGGACTTTCTTT. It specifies CASSSYRTFF.